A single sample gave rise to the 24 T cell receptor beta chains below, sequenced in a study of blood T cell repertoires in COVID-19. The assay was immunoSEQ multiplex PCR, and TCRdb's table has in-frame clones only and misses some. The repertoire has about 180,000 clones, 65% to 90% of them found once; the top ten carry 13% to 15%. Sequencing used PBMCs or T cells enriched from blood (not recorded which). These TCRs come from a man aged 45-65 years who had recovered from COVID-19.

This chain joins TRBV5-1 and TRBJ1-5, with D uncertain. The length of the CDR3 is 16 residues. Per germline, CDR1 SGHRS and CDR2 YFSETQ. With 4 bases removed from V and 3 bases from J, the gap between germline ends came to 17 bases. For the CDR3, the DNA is TGCGCCAGCAGCCCCGAGGGAGGTCGGCTCAATCAGCCCCAGCATTTT. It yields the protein CASSPEGGRLNQPQHF.

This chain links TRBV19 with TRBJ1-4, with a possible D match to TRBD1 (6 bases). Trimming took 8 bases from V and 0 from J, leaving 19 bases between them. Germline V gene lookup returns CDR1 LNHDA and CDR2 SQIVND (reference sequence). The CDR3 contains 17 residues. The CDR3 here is CASGSIERQATNEKLFF. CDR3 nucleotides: TGTGCCAGTGGTAGTATTGAAAGACAGGCAACTAATGAAAAACTGTTTTTT.

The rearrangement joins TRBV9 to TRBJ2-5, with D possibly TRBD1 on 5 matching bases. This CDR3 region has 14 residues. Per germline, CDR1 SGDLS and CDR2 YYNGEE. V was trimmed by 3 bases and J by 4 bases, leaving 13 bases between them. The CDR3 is CASSAHVGPETQYF. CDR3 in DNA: TGTGCCAGCAGCGCCCATGTGGGGCCAGAGACCCAGTACTTC.

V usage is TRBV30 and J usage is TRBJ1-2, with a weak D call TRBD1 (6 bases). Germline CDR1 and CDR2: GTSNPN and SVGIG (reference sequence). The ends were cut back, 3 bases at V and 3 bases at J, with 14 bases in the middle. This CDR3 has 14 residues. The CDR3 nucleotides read TGTGCCTGGAGGTCACAGGGTTCTCACTATGGCTACACCTTC. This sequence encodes CAWRSQGSHYGYTF.

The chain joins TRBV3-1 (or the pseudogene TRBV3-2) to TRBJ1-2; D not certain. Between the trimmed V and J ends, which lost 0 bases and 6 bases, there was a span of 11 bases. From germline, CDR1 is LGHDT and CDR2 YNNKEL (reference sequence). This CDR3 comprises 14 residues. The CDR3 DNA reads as TGTGCCAGCAGCCAAGATACGGGGATCCATGGCTACACCTTC. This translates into CASSQDTGIHGYTF.

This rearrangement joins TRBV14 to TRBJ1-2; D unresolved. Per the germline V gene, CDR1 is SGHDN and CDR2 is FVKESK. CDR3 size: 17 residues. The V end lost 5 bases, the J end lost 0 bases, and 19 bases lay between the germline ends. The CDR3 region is CASSTRVRGQANYGYTF. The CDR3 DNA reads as TGTGCCAGCAGCACAAGAGTTCGGGGTCAAGCTAACTATGGCTACACCTTC.

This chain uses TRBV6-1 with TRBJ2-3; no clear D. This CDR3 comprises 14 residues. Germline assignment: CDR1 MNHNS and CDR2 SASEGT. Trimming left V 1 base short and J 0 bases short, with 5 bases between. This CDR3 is CASSEGVSTDTQYF. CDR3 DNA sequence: TGTGCCAGCAGTGAAGGTGTAAGCACAGATACGCAGTATTTT.

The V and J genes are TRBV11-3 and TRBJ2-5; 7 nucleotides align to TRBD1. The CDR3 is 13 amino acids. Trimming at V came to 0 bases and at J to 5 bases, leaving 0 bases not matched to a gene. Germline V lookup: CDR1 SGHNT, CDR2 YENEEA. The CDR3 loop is CASSLEQGETQYF. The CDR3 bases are TGTGCCAGCAGCTTAGAACAGGGGGAGACCCAGTACTTC.

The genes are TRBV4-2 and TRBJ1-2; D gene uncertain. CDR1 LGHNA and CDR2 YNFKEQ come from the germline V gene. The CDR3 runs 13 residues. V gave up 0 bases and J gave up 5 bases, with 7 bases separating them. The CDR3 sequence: CASSQDLGYGYTF. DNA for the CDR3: TGTGCCAGCAGCCAAGATCTAGGTTATGGCTACACCTTC.

CDR3 coding DNA: TGTGCCAGTGCGGAGAGGGACACTGAAGCTTTCTTT. This encodes CASAERDTEAFF. The chain couples TRBV19 to TRBJ1-1, with unresolved D. Trimming took off 8 bases at V and 3 bases at J, with 10 bases between the two ends. Per germline, CDR1 LNHDA and CDR2 SQIVND (reference sequence). CDR3 length equals 12 residues.

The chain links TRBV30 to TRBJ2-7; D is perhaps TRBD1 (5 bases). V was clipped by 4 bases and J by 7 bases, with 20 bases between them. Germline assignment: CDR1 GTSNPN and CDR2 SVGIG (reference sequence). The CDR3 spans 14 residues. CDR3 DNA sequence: TGTGCCTGGAAAGAAAAGGGGTTAGGGCTGGAGCAGTACTTC. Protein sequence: CAWKEKGLGLEQYF. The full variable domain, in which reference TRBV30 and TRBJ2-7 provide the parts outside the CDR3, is SQTIHQWPATLVQPVGSPLSLECTVEGTSNPNLYWYRQAAGRGLQLLFYSVGIGQISSEVPQNLSASRPQDRQFILSSKKLLLSDSGFYLCAWKEKGLGLEQYFGPGTRLTVT.

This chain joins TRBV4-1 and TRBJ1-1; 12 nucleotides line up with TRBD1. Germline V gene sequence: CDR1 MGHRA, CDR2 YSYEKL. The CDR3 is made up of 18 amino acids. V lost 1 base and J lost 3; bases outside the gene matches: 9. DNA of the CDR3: TGCGCCAGCAGCCAAGTCTTACTCCGGGACAGGGGGCACACTGAAGCTTTCTTT. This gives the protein CASSQVLLRDRGHTEAFF.

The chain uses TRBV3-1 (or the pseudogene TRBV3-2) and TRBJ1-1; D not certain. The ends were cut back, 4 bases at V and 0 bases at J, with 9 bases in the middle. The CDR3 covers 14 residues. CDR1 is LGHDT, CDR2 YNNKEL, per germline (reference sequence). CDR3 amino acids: CASSPLQVNTEAFF. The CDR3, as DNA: TGTGCCAGCAGCCCCCTCCAGGTGAACACTGAAGCTTTCTTT.

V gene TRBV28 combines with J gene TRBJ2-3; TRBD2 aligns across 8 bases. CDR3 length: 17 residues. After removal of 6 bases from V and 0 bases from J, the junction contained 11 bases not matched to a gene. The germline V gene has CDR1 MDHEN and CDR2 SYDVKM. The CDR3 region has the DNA TGTGCCAGCAGACCCAGTGGTAGCGGGGCTAGCACAGATACGCAGTATTTT. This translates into CASRPSGSGASTDTQYF.

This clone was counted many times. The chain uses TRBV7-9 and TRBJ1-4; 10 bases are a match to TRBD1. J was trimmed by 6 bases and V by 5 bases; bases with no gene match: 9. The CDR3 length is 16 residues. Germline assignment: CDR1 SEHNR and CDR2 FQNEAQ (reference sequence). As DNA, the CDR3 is TGTGCCAGCAGCGCCACTACCGGGACAGGGGATGAAAAACTGTTTTTT. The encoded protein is CASSATTGTGDEKLFF.

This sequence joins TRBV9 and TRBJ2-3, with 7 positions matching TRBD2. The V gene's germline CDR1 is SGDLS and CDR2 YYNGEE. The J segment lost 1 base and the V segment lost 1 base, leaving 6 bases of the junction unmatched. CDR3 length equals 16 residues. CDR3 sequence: CASSVMWGGGTDTQYF. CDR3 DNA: TGTGCCAGCAGCGTAATGTGGGGGGGAGGCACAGATACGCAGTATTTT.

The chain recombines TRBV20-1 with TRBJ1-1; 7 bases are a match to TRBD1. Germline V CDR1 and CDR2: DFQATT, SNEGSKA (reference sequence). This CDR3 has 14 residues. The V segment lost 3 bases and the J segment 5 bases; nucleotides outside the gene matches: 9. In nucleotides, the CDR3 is TGCAGTGCTAGTGAAAGGGGGCTAGGAACTGAAGCTTTCTTT. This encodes CSASERGLGTEAFF.

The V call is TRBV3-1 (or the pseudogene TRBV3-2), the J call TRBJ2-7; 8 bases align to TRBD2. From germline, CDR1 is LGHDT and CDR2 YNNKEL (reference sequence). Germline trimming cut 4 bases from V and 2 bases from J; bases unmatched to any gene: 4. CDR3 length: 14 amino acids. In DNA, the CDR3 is TGTGCCAGCAGCCGGAGCGGGGGAGCCTACGAGCAGTACTTC. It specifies CASSRSGGAYEQYF.

The CDR3 nucleotides are TGCGCCAGCAGCCTTGGGGACAGGGGGTCCACTGAAGCTTTCTTT. Translating gives CASSLGDRGSTEAFF. The rearrangement links TRBV5-1 to TRBJ1-1, with 11 positions matching TRBD1. In germline, CDR1 is SGHRS, CDR2 YFSETQ. CDR3 length: 15 residues. The trim removed 4 bases at V and 4 bases at J, leaving 6 bases unmatched.

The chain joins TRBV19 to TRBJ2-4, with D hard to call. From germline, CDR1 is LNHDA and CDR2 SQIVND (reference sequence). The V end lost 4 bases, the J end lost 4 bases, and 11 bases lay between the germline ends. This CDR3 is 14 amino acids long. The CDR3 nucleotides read TGTGCCAGTAGTACCCCCGGCAGGAAAAACATTCAGTACTTC. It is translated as CASSTPGRKNIQYF. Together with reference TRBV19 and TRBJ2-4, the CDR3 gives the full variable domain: DGGITQSPKYLFRKEGQNVTLSCEQNLNHDAMYWYRQDPGQGLRLIYYSQIVNDFQKGDIAEGYSVSREKKESFPLTVTSAQKNPTAFYLCASSTPGRKNIQYFGAGTRLSVL.

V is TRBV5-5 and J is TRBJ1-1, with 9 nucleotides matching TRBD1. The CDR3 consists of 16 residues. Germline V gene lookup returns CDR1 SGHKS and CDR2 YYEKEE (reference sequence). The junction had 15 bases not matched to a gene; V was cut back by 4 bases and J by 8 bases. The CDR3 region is CASSRGTGFDGTEAFF. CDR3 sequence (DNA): TGTGCCAGCAGCCGGGGGACAGGGTTTGATGGAACCGAAGCTTTCTTT.

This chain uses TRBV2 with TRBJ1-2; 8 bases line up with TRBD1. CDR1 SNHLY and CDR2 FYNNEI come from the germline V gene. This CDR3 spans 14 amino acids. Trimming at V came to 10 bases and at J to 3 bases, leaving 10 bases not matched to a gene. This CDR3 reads CATMQQGADYGYTF. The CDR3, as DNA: TGTGCCACCATGCAGCAGGGGGCAGACTATGGCTACACCTTC.

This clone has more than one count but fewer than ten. DNA of the CDR3: TGTGCCAGCAGCGGGCAAACAGGGATCAATCAGCCCCAGCATTTT. It codes for CASSGQTGINQPQHF. This chain connects TRBV2 to TRBJ1-5, with a weak D call TRBD1 (6 bases). The V and J ends lost 6 bases and 3 bases respectively, with 15 bases between them. Germline V gene lookup returns CDR1 SNHLY and CDR2 FYNNEI. This CDR3 has 15 amino acids.

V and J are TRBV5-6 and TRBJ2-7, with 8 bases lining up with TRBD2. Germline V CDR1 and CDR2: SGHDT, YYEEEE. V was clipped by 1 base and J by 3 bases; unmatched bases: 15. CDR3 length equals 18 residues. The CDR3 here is CASSLFLFGGAGNYEQYF. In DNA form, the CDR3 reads TGTGCCAGCAGCTTGTTTCTTTTCGGGGGGGCCGGGAACTACGAGCAGTACTTC.